Included here is one TCR beta chain sequence, with context. The sample is drawn from a study of technical replicates of blood from a few donors. CDR3 length equals 12 residues. The V end lost 5 bases, the J end lost 4 bases, and 8 bases lay between the germline ends. Germline assignment: CDR1 LGHNT and CDR2 FRNRAP. Using immunoSEQ multiplex PCR, the repertoire was profiled, and TCRdb retains in-frame clones only, with some absent. This repertoire shows fewer than 95,000 clones, roughly 91% found once; its top ten account for around 0.24%. The sequencing input was T cells isolated from PBMCs. The TCR sequence derives from a human donor in good health. The genes are TRBV12-5 and TRBJ1-1; D might be TRBD1 (5 bases). CDR3 nucleotides: TGTGCTAGTGGTCGGGGGGGCACTGAAGCTTTCTTT. This encodes CASGRGGTEAFF.